A selection of T cell receptor beta chains follows, all from one sample in a study of blood T cell repertoires in COVID-19. The method was immunoSEQ multiplex PCR; TCRdb's version includes in-frame clones alone and lacks a portion of them. The table records about 200,000 clones, 83% of them present only once. The sample comprised peripheral blood. All receptors come from a woman in her thirties or forties with active or convalescent COVID-19. CDR3s include the opening cysteine and the closing phenylalanine or tryptophan. D genes are given only for firm matches. Clone size, where shown, is once, few, many, or a class for clones that have expanded.

cdr3_length: 17; d_call: TRBD1; v_call: TRBV25-1; j_call: TRBJ2-1; clone_size: once; cdr3_nt: TGTGCCAGCAGTGATTATAAAAGACAGGGATGGGACAATGAGCAGTTCTTC; cdr3_aa: CASSDYKRQGWDNEQFF
cdr3_length: 16; d_call: -; v_call: TRBV6-1; j_call: TRBJ1-3; clone_size: -; cdr3_nt: TGTGCCAGCAGTGAGACAGATTGGCCTTCTGGAAACACCATATATTTT; cdr3_aa: CASSETDWPSGNTIYF
cdr3_length: 16; d_call: TRBD1; v_call: TRBV20-1; j_call: TRBJ1-6; clone_size: -; cdr3_nt: TGCAGTGCTAGTATCAGACAGGGTCCCTATAATTCACCCCTCCACTTT; cdr3_aa: CSASIRQGPYNSPLHF
cdr3_length: 12; d_call: -; v_call: TRBV12-3/TRBV12-4; j_call: TRBJ2-7; clone_size: -; cdr3_nt: TGTGCCAGCAGTTTGTCGGAGTACGAGCAGTACTTC; cdr3_aa: CASSLSEYEQYF
cdr3_length: 14; d_call: -; v_call: TRBV9; j_call: TRBJ2-5; clone_size: -; cdr3_nt: TGTGCCAGCAGCGCTTCGGGTGGGGCGGAGACCCAGTACTTC; cdr3_aa: CASSASGGAETQYF
cdr3_length: 15; d_call: -; v_call: TRBV14; j_call: TRBJ2-7; clone_size: -; cdr3_nt: TGTGCCAGCAGCCCCTGGGACTTTCCTTTGGACGAGCAGTACTTC; cdr3_aa: CASSPWDFPLDEQYF
cdr3_length: 14; d_call: -; v_call: TRBV30; j_call: TRBJ2-2; clone_size: -; cdr3_nt: TGTGCCTGGTCCGGGACAAGGAACACCGGGGAGCTGTTTTTT; cdr3_aa: CAWSGTRNTGELFF
cdr3_length: 13; d_call: -; v_call: TRBV4-3; j_call: TRBJ2-7; clone_size: -; cdr3_nt: TGCGCCAGCAGCCAAGACACTCCCTACGAGCAGTACTTC; cdr3_aa: CASSQDTPYEQYF
cdr3_length: 14; d_call: -; v_call: TRBV9; j_call: TRBJ1-4; clone_size: -; cdr3_nt: TGTGCCAGCAGCGCCACCTACAGGGATGAAAAACTGTTTTTT; cdr3_aa: CASSATYRDEKLFF
cdr3_length: 15; d_call: TRBD1; v_call: TRBV28; j_call: TRBJ2-4; clone_size: few; cdr3_nt: TGTGCCAGCAGTCGACAGGGTTTAGCCAAAAACATTCAGTACTTC; cdr3_aa: CASSRQGLAKNIQYF
cdr3_length: 15; d_call: -; v_call: TRBV12-1; j_call: TRBJ2-7; clone_size: -; cdr3_nt: TGTGCCAGCAGCTTTTGCGGGAGCGACGCCTACGAGCAGTACTTC; cdr3_aa: CASSFCGSDAYEQYF
cdr3_length: 14; d_call: -; v_call: TRBV19; j_call: TRBJ2-1; clone_size: -; cdr3_nt: TGTGCCAGTAGCGCAGCGGGCGTCTACAATGAGCAGTTCTTC; cdr3_aa: CASSAAGVYNEQFF
cdr3_length: 15; d_call: TRBD1; v_call: TRBV7-2; j_call: TRBJ1-5; clone_size: -; cdr3_nt: TGTGCCAGCAGCTCGACAGGGGCGAGCAATCAGCCCCAGCATTTT; cdr3_aa: CASSSTGASNQPQHF
cdr3_length: 15; d_call: -; v_call: TRBV7-3; j_call: TRBJ2-1; clone_size: once; cdr3_nt: TGTGCCAGCAGCTTAACATCGAGCTCCTACAATGAGCAGTTCTTC; cdr3_aa: CASSLTSSSYNEQFF
cdr3_length: 17; d_call: TRBD2; v_call: TRBV24-1; j_call: TRBJ2-1; clone_size: -; cdr3_nt: TGTGCCACCAGTGACCGCGCGGGAGGGTCCCCCTACAATGAGCAGTTCTTC; cdr3_aa: CATSDRAGGSPYNEQFF